These T cell receptor beta chains were read from a single sample in a study of cytomegalovirus exposure and HLA in healthy donors. Measured with immunoSEQ multiplex PCR; TCRdb has only the in-frame clones, and not every one. The table shows approximately 88,000 clones, with approximately 96% occurring only once. Source material: PBMCs. The receptors here all came from a woman under 30 in good health and CMV-seronegative. CDR3s include the opening cysteine and the closing phenylalanine or tryptophan. The D gene is left open where the match is weak. Clone size is stated in some rows and not others, as once, few, many or a class when expanded.

v_gene,len,d_gene,abundance,j_gene,CDR3aa,CDR3nt
TRBV6-1,15,-,-,TRBJ2-1,CASRTAPTAYNEQFF,TGTGCCAGCAGAACTGCACCGACAGCTTACAATGAGCAGTTCTTC
TRBV19,16,-,-,TRBJ1-2,CASSGAGAGANYGYTF,TGTGCCAGTAGTGGGGCAGGGGCTGGGGCTAACTATGGCTACACCTTC
TRBV29-1,13,TRBD1,once,TRBJ1-2,CSVAGTANYGYTF,TGCAGCGTTGCTGGGACAGCGAACTATGGCTACACCTTC
TRBV19,13,-,-,TRBJ1-2,CASSAGTNYGYTF,TGTGCCAGTAGTGCCGGGACAAACTATGGCTACACCTTC
TRBV18,14,-,-,TRBJ2-7,CASSSTRNGYEQYF,TGTGCCAGCTCGTCGACTAGGAACGGGTACGAGCAGTACTTC
TRBV15,15,-,-,TRBJ2-1,CATSRGGDQYNEQFF,TGTGCCACCAGCAGGGGGGGAGATCAGTACAATGAGCAGTTCTTC
TRBV7-2,14,-,-,TRBJ2-5,CASSLSGWQETQYF,TGTGCCAGCAGCTTAAGCGGGTGGCAAGAGACCCAGTACTTC
TRBV5-6,16,-,-,TRBJ2-7,CASSSYRLTSRYEQYF,TGTGCCAGCAGCTCGTACAGGCTAACCTCCCGGTACGAGCAGTACTTC
TRBV28,15,-,-,TRBJ2-2,CASAIGGHDTGELFF,TGTGCCAGCGCCATAGGAGGGCACGACACCGGGGAGCTGTTTTTT
TRBV29-1,11,-,-,TRBJ1-2,CSAESGWGYTF,TGCAGCGCAGAATCAGGGTGGGGCTACACCTTC
TRBV10-3,15,-,-,TRBJ2-7,CAISGGPESSYEQYF,TGTGCCATCAGTGGGGGGCCTGAAAGCTCCTACGAGCAGTACTTC
TRBV4-1,17,-,-,TRBJ2-3,CASSQYSPPGPTDTQYF,TGCGCCAGCAGCCAATACTCCCCCCCCGGTCCCACAGATACGCAGTATTTT
TRBV27,12,TRBD1,-,TRBJ2-7,CASSTGGREQYF,TGTGCCAGCAGCACAGGGGGCAGAGAGCAGTACTTC
TRBV10-1,13,-,once,TRBJ1-1,CASSGQLNTEAFF,TGCGCCAGCAGTGGACAGCTTAACACTGAAGCTTTCTTT
TRBV6-5,15,-,-,TRBJ1-2,CASRDNQGFGYGYTF,TGTGCCAGCAGAGACAATCAGGGGTTCGGCTATGGCTACACCTTC